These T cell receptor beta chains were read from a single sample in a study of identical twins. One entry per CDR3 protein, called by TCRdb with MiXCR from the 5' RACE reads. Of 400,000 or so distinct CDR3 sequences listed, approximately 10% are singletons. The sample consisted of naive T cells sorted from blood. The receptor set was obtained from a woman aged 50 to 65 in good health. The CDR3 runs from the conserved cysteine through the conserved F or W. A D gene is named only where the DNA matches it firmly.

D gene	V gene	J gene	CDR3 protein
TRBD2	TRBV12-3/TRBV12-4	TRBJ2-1	CASTKGLAGVNEQFF
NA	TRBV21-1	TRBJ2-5	CASSKEEQQETQYF
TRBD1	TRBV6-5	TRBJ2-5	CASNKQGESSETQYF
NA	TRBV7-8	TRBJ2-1	CASTFDRSGSRFF
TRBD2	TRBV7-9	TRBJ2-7	CASSPGTSGNMYEQYF
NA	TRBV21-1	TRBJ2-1	CASSTYRTSSSEQFF
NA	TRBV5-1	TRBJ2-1	CASSLVRLEDNEQFF
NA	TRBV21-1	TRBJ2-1	CASSKVSAGGPNEQFF
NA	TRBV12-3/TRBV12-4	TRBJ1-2	CASRTVPYGYTF
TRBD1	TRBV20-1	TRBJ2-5	CSARDPGTAQTQYF
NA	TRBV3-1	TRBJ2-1	CASSQESGHPLNEQFF
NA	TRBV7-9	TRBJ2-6	CASSLGQSFSGANVLTF
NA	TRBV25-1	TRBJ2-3	CASCPGLAHSTDTQYF
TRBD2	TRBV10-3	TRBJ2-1	CAISELAGNYNEQFF
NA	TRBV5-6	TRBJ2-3	CASSSMGVTQYF
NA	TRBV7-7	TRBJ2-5	CASSPWDKQETQYF
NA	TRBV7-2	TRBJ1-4	CASSLGGAGEKLFF
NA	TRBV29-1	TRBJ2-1	CSAEGYNEQFF
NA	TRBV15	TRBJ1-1	CATSRDGRLNTEAFF
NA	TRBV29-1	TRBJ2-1	CSVVSPRTASYNEQFF
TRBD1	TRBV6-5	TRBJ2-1	CASSRDRGGYNEQFF
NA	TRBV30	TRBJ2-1	CAWSRGLYNEQFF
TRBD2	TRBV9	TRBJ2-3	CASSTRRSPGLAGDTQYF
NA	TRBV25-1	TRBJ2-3	CASSDASDTQYF
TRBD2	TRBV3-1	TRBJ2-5	CASSLWAGASETQYF
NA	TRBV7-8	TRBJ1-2	CASSLDPKRGYTF
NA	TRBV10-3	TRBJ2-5	CAIRATQETQYF
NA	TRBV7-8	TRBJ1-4	CASSLKWGHGYEKLFF
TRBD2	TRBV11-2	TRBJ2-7	CASSLDDPTSGGYEQYF
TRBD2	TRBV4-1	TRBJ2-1	CASSSAGVYEQFF
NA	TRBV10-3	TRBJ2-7	CATQIGGLDEQYF
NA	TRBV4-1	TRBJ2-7	CASRPVGGGGYEQYF
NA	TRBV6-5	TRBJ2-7	CASSYSNSVRLEQYF
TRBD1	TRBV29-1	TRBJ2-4	CSVELGQGANIQYF
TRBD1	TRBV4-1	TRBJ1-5	CASSQLLLGLGQGNQPQHF
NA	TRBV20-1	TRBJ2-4	CSARRGGSKEQIQYF
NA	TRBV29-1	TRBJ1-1	CSVAWRGATEAFF
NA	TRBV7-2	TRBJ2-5	CASSLRASKETQYF
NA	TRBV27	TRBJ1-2	CASTGGVNGYTF